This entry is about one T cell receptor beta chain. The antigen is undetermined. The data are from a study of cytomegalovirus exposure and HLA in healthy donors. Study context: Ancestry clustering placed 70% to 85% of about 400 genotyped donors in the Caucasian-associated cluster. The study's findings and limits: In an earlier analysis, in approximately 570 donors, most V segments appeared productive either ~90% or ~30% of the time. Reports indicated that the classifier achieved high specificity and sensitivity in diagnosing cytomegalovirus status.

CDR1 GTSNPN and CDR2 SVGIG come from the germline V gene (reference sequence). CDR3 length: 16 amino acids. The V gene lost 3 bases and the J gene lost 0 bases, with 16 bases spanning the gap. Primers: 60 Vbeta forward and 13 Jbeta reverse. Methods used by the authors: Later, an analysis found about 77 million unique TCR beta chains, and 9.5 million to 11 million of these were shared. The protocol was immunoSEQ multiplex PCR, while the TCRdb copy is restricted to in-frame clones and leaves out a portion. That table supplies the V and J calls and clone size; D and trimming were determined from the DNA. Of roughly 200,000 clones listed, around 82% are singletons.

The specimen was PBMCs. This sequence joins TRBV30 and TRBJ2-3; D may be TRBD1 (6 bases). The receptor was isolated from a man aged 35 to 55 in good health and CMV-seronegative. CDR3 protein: CAWSRTDHDSTDTQYF. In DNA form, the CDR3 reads TGTGCCTGGAGCCGGACAGATCACGATAGCACAGATACGCAGTATTTT.